Listed here are 19 T cell receptor beta chains from one sample, sequenced in a study of T cell responses to AZD1222 COVID-19 vaccine. Sequencing was performed with immunoSEQ multiplex PCR; in TCRdb, only in-frame clones are kept and a portion is missing. The sample shows about 110,000 clones, less than 95% of them seen only once. The specimen comprised peripheral blood, sampled on day 0 of AZD1222 vaccination. The receptors come from an adult in good health.

The V gene is TRBV19, the J gene TRBJ2-3; D is possibly TRBD2 (7 bases). V lost 3 bases and J 2 bases, leaving 12 bases between the germline ends. Germline V gene sequence: CDR1 LNHDA, CDR2 SQIVND (reference sequence). CDR3 length: 15 amino acids. CDR3 in amino acids: CASSMSGGATDTQYF. For the CDR3, the DNA is TGTGCCAGTAGTATGTCGGGGGGCGCCACAGATACGCAGTATTTT.

The V call is TRBV10-3, the J call TRBJ1-3; no definite D call. Trimming removed 0 bases at V and 3 bases at J, with 6 bases between. The CDR3 runs 14 residues. Germline CDR1 is ENHRY and CDR2 is SYGVKD. The CDR3 bases are TGTGCCATCAGTGAGTCAGGGCGTGGAAACACCATATATTTT. It encodes CAISESGRGNTIYF.

CDR3 sequence reads: CASSPGPNNEQFF. The CDR3 coding sequence is TGTGCCAGCAGTCCTGGACCTAACAATGAGCAGTTCTTC. The chain carries TRBV7-3 and TRBJ2-1, with D uncertain. CDR1 and CDR2 (germline): SGHTA, FQGTGA. V was pared by 6 bases and J by 5 bases, with 11 bases between. This CDR3 has 13 amino acids.

The chain carries TRBV28 and TRBJ2-7; TRBD2 matches at 8 bases. The CDR3 runs to 15 residues. Looked up from germline, CDR1 is MDHEN and CDR2 is SYDVKM. Unmatched junction bases numbered 8, after V lost 5 bases and J lost 2 bases. CDR3 DNA: TGTGCCAGCAGTATTAGGGGCGGGGGGCCCTACGAGCAGTACTTC. Its translation: CASSIRGGGPYEQYF.

The genes are TRBV6-5 and TRBJ1-2, with 8 nucleotides matching TRBD1. Trimming took 6 bases from V and 6 from J; bases not matched to a gene: 0. This CDR3 comprises 11 residues. Germline V gives CDR1 MNHEY, CDR2 SVGAGI. The CDR3 protein is CASRTGDGYTF. As DNA, the CDR3 is TGTGCCAGCAGGACAGGGGATGGCTACACCTTC.

This clone was picked up one time. The chain recombines TRBV3-1 (or the pseudogene TRBV3-2) with TRBJ2-3; D may be TRBD1 (6 bases). CDR1 and CDR2 (germline): LGHDT, YNNKEL (reference sequence). The CDR3 covers 12 residues. V was pared by 5 bases and J by 8 bases, with 11 bases between. The CDR3 is CASSLQGSTQYF. The CDR3 DNA reads as TGTGCCAGCAGCTTACAGGGTAGTACGCAGTATTTT.

The chain links TRBV28 to TRBJ2-7; D call uncertain. The V gene lost 5 bases and the J gene lost 4 bases, with 3 bases spanning the gap. Per germline, CDR1 MDHEN and CDR2 SYDVKM. The CDR3 runs to 10 residues. The CDR3 DNA is TGTGCCAGCAGTGATTACGAGCAGTACTTC. Residues: CASSDYEQYF.

The V and J genes are TRBV6-5 and TRBJ2-7, with D perhaps TRBD1 (5 bases). This CDR3 is built from 13 residues. Germline CDR1 and CDR2: MNHEY and SVGAGI. The V end was cut by 2 bases, the J end by 4 bases, with 9 bases between. CDR3 bases: TGTGCCAGCAGTTACAAGGCAGGGTACGAGCAGTACTTC. Protein: CASSYKAGYEQYF.

The V call is TRBV19, the J call TRBJ1-1; perhaps TRBD1 as D (5 bases). Trimming took 6 bases from V and 4 from J, leaving 12 bases between them. CDR1 LNHDA and CDR2 SQIVND come from the germline V gene (reference sequence). CDR3 length: 13 residues. For the CDR3, the DNA is TGTGCCAGTAGGGGGCCGAAGACCACTGAAGCTTTCTTT. Its translation is CASRGPKTTEAFF.

V is TRBV5-1 and J is TRBJ1-5; D gene ambiguous. Germline CDR1 and CDR2: SGHRS and YFSETQ. CDR3 length equals 15 residues. Trimming shortened V by 0 bases and J by 1 base, and 8 bases separated the two germline ends. CDR3 nucleotide sequence: TGCGCCAGCAGCTTGGACGGTCACAGCAATCAGCCCCAGCATTTT. Protein product: CASSLDGHSNQPQHF.

The chain combines TRBV24-1 with TRBJ2-1, with 12 bases fitting TRBD2. The germline V gene has CDR1 KGHDR and CDR2 SFDVKD. J lost 4 bases, V lost 6 bases, and 3 bases had no gene match. The CDR3 has 15 amino acids. Written as DNA, the CDR3 is TGTGCCACCAGTACTAGCGGGGGGATTTACAATGAGCAGTTCTTC. Protein product: CATSTSGGIYNEQFF.

The genes are TRBV5-4 and TRBJ1-2; a possible D gene is TRBD1 (6 bases). V lost 4 bases, J lost 8 bases, and 18 bases lay in between. Germline CDR1 reads SGHNT; CDR2 reads YYREEE (reference sequence). The CDR3 runs 14 residues. CDR3 bases: TGTGCCAGCAGCCGCGAAACAGGGTCGCGAGGCTACACCTTC. Translated: CASSRETGSRGYTF.

This clone was counted a few times. The gene calls are TRBV28 and TRBJ1-2, with 9 bases fitting TRBD1. In germline, CDR1 is MDHEN, CDR2 SYDVKM. The CDR3 totals 13 residues. V lost 7 bases and J lost 1; bases outside the gene matches: 1. The CDR3 DNA reads as TGTGCCAGCAAGGGACAGGGTAACTATGGCTACACCTTC. Translation gives CASKGQGNYGYTF.

The J gene is TRBJ2-7, the V gene TRBV7-8, with D hard to call. Trimming stripped 7 bases from V and 5 bases from J, with 18 bases between. This CDR3 has 14 residues. Germline CDR1 and CDR2: SGHVS and FQNEAQ. CDR3 region: CASTQRAAIHEQYF. The CDR3, as DNA: TGTGCCAGCACCCAACGGGCAGCGATCCACGAGCAGTACTTC. Full variable domain (rest looked up from reference TRBV7-8 and TRBJ2-7): GAGVSQSPRYKVAKRGQDVALRCDPISGHVSLFWYQQALGQGPEFLTYFQNEAQLDKSGLPSDRFFAERPEGSVSTLKIQRTQQEDSAVYLCASTQRAAIHEQYFGPGTRLTVT.

The chain uses TRBV19 and TRBJ2-1; D possibly corresponds to TRBD2 (6 bases). The CDR3 is made up of 14 amino acids. The germline V gene has CDR1 LNHDA and CDR2 SQIVND (reference sequence). Trimming removed 7 bases from V and 7 bases from J, with 17 bases in between. The CDR3 sequence is CASNAGGAVNEQFF. As DNA, the CDR3 is TGTGCCAGTAACGCGGGCGGGGCGGTGAATGAGCAGTTCTTC.

V and J are TRBV19 and TRBJ2-4, with a tentative D call TRBD1 (6 bases). The germline V gene has CDR1 LNHDA and CDR2 SQIVND (reference sequence). Trimming took 5 bases from V and 0 from J, leaving 14 bases between them. This CDR3 spans 16 amino acids. The CDR3 DNA reads TGTGCCAGTAGTGACCTCAGGGGCGTAGCCAAAAACATTCAGTACTTC. Translating it yields CASSDLRGVAKNIQYF. Variable domain in full (rest from reference TRBV19 and TRBJ2-4): DGGITQSPKYLFRKEGQNVTLSCEQNLNHDAMYWYRQDPGQGLRLIYYSQIVNDFQKGDIAEGYSVSREKKESFPLTVTSAQKNPTAFYLCASSDLRGVAKNIQYFGAGTRLSVL.

The gene calls are TRBV10-3 and TRBJ2-1; weak D call: TRBD1 (7 bases). Trimming shortened V by 8 bases and J by 2 bases, and 16 bases separated the two germline ends. The germline gives CDR1 ENHRY, CDR2 SYGVKD. CDR3 size: 15 residues. CDR3 sequence (DNA): TGTGCCATCGGGCTGCGGGGACAGACCTACAATGAGCAGTTCTTC. It codes for CAIGLRGQTYNEQFF.

The V and J genes are TRBV19 and TRBJ2-7; D gene unclear. Germline CDR1 LNHDA, CDR2 SQIVND (reference sequence). V dropped 6 bases and J dropped 6 bases, with 15 bases sitting between them. CDR3 size: 13 residues. The CDR3 here is CASSHTPWGEQYF. The DNA of the CDR3 is TGTGCCAGTAGCCATACCCCATGGGGCGAGCAGTACTTC.

This sequence joins TRBV24-1 and TRBJ2-1, with 7 bases matching TRBD1. This CDR3 contains 13 residues. V gave up 9 bases and J gave up 3 bases; unmatched junction bases: 4. The germline gives CDR1 KGHDR, CDR2 SFDVKD. The CDR3 loop is CATQGQYYNEQFF. CDR3 nucleotide sequence: TGTGCCACCCAGGGACAGTACTACAATGAGCAGTTCTTC.